This TCR beta chain is drawn from a study of T cell responses to AZD1222 COVID-19 vaccine. Whole-study results and caveats: CD4 TCRs associated with vaccination spanned spike, dominating at 160-218 and 743-854. Recipients of two AZD1222 doses showed rising Spike-specific TCR breadth and depth.

About this clone: Its antigen is as yet unknown.

Assay: immunoSEQ multiplex PCR; the TCRdb copy retains only in-frame clones and omits some. The table lists 90,000 to 150,000 clones, around 83% of them singletons. The sample here was peripheral blood, taken 28 days after the second AZD1222 dose. This receptor was identified in an adult who received the AZD1222 COVID-19 vaccine.

DNA for the CDR3: TGTGGGGTAGGACCAACTAATGAAAAACTGTTTTTT. This translates into CGVGPTNEKLFF. The chain has TRBV30 and TRBJ1-4, with no clear D. Germline CDR1 is GTSNPN and CDR2 is SVGIG (reference sequence). This CDR3 has 12 amino acids.